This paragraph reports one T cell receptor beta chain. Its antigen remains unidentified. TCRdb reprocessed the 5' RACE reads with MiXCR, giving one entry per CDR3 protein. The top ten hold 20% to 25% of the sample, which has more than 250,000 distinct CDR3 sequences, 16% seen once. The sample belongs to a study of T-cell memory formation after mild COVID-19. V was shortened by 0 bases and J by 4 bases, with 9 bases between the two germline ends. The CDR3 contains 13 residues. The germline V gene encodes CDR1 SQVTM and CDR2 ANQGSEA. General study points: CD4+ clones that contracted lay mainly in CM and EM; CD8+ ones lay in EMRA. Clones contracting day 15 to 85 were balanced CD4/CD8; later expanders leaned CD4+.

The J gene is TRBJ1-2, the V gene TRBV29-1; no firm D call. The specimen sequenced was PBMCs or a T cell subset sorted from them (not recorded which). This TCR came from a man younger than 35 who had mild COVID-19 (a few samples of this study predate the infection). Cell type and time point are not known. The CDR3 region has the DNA TGCAGCGTTGAAGAATGGAGGGCCTATGGCTACACCTTC. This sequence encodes CSVEEWRAYGYTF.